The 4 T cell receptor beta chains below were found in one sample sequenced in a study of beta chain features in type 1 diabetes. The study reverse transcribed the entire isolated RNA, so it sequenced expressed TCRB transcripts. The repertoire was sequenced with immunoSEQ multiplex PCR; TCRdb's copy has only in-frame clones and lacks some. Here the sample spans 200,000 to 250,000 clones, approximately 70% being singletons. The specimen was naive CD4+ T cells from blood. Receptors were obtained from a man aged 30-40 years in good health.

The chain employs TRBV2 and TRBJ2-3; D call uncertain. The CDR3 is made up of 12 amino acids. CDR1 is SNHLY, CDR2 FYNNEI, per germline. The V end was cut by 5 bases, the J end by 6 bases, with 9 bases between. The CDR3 nucleotides are TGTGCCAGCAGTACCCACTTGGATACGCAGTATTTT. Encoded protein: CASSTHLDTQYF.

V is TRBV5-4 and J is TRBJ2-1; D unclear. V was cut by 4 bases and J by 7 bases, with 15 bases left in between. CDR1 and CDR2 (germline): SGHNT, YYREEE (reference sequence). This CDR3 comprises 14 residues. The CDR3 protein is CASSQQNGVNEQFF. In DNA form, the CDR3 reads TGTGCCAGCAGCCAACAGAATGGGGTAAATGAGCAGTTCTTC.

This clone was detected only a few times. The chain links TRBV28 to TRBJ2-6, with D possibly TRBD1 on 5 matching bases. V lost 7 bases and J 4 bases, leaving 20 bases between the germline ends. Germline CDR1 MDHEN, CDR2 SYDVKM. This CDR3 has 17 amino acids. CDR3 sequence reads: CASMTPQGASGANVLTF. Here the CDR3 DNA reads TGTGCCAGCATGACCCCCCAGGGTGCGTCGGGGGCCAACGTCCTGACTTTC.

The V and J genes are TRBV4-3 and TRBJ2-7; 9 bases align to TRBD1. CDR3 length: 16 residues. Per the germline V gene, CDR1 is LGHNA and CDR2 is YSLEER. The trim removed 0 bases at V and 4 bases at J, leaving 7 bases unmatched. DNA of the CDR3: TGCGCCAGCAGCCAAGATGGAGGACAGGGGAGGTACGAGCAGTACTTC. It encodes CASSQDGGQGRYEQYF.